This TCR beta chain was observed in a study of cytomegalovirus exposure and HLA in healthy donors. The trim removed 0 bases at V and 5 bases at J, leaving 5 bases unmatched. Germline-derived CDR1 and CDR2 are WNHNN and SYGVQD (reference sequence). The CDR3 spans 16 residues. The PCR had 60 Vbeta and 13 Jbeta primers. Assay: immunoSEQ multiplex PCR; the TCRdb copy retains only in-frame clones and omits some. Here the sample spans roughly 100,000 clones, about 12% being singletons. Sequencing was performed on PBMCs. The chain couples TRBV10-1 to TRBJ2-5, with 11 bases that match TRBD2. The receptor comes from a man aged 35 to 55 in good health and CMV-seropositive. The CDR3 DNA reads TGCGCCAGCAGTGAGTCACTAGCGGGAGTACGGGAGACCCAGTACTTC. This translates into CASSESLAGVRETQYF.